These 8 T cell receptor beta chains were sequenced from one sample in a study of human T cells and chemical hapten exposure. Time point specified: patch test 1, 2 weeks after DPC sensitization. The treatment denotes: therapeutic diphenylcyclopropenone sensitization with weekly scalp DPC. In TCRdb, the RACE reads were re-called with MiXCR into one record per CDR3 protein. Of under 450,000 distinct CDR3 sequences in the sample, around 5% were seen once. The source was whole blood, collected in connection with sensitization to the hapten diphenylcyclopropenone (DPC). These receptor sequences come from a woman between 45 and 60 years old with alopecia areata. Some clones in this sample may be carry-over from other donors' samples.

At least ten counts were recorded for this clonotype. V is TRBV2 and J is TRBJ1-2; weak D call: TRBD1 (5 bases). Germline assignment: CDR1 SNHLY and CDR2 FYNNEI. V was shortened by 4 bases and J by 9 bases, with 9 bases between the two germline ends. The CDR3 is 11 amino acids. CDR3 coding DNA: TGTGCCAGCAGTGGGGGACGACGCTACACCTTC. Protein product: CASSGGRRYTF.

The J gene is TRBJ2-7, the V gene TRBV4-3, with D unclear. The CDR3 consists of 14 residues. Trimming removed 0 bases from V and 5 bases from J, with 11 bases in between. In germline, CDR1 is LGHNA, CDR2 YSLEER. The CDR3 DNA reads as TGCGCCAGCAGCCAAGATGTCGGCCGGGACGAGCAGTACTTC. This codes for CASSQDVGRDEQYF.

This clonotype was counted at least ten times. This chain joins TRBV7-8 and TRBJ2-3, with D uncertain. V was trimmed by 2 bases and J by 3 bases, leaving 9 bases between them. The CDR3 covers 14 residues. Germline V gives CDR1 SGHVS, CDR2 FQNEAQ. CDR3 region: CASSLTGMTDTQYF. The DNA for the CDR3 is TGTGCCAGCAGCTTAACGGGTATGACAGATACGCAGTATTTT.

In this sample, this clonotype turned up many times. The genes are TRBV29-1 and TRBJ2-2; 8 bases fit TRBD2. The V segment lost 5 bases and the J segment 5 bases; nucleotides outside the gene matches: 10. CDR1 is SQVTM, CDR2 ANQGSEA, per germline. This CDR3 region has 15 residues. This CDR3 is CSVSRSGSSTGELFF. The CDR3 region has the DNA TGCAGCGTTAGTCGCAGCGGGAGTTCGACCGGGGAGCTGTTTTTT.

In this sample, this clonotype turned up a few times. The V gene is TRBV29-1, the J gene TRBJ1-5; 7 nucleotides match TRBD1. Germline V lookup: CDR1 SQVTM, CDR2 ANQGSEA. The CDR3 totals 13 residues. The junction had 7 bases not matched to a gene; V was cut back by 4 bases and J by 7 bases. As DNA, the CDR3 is TGCAGCGTTGCGACAGGGAGTCAACAGCCCCAGCATTTT. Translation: CSVATGSQQPQHF.

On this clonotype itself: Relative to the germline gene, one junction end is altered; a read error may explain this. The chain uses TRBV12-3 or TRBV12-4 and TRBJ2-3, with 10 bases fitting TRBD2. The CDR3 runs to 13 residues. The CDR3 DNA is TGTGACAGCAGTTTAGCGGGAGGAGATACGCAGTATTTT. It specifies CDSSLAGGDTQYF.

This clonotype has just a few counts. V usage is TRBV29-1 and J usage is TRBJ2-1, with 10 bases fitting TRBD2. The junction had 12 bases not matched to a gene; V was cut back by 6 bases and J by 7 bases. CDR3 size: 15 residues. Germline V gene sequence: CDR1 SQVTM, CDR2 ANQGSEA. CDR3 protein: CSVPGLAGVWNEQFF. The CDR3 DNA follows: TGCAGCGTACCAGGGCTAGCGGGAGTTTGGAATGAGCAGTTCTTC.

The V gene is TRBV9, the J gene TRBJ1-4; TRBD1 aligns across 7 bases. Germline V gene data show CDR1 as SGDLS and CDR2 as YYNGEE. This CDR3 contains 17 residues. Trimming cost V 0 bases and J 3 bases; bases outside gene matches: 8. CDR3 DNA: TGTGCCAGCAGCGTAGGGGCAGGGGGAGCGGCTAATGAAAAACTGTTTTTT. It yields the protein CASSVGAGGAANEKLFF.